One T cell receptor (beta chain) is described in this entry. The antigen it recognizes is unknown. No qualities accompany the bases; no much larger clone lies one base away. The data stem from a study of blood T cell repertoires in COVID-19 (dated by TCRdb to 2019 to 2021). Study-level background: The collaborator samples originated in the United States, Italy and Spain and spanned the acute and convalescent phases of COVID-19. The material from the prospective study consisted of cDNA or gDNA derived from T cells, B-cell-depleted T cells, or PBMCs. The samples were drawn from two sources: the first 160 participants of the ongoing ImmuneRACE study, and 1,000 to 1,500 subjects contributed by 6 global collaborators. The dataset comprised deeply sampled blood TCRbeta repertoires from subjects exposed to, actively infected with, or recovered from COVID-19. Where available, HLA class I and class II types were taken from metadata supplied by the sample provider and were not determined by assay-based typing. The repertoires were released in a freely available public database intended as a resource for research on the immune response to SARS-CoV-2. Nearly every sample came with metadata listing a de-identified subject ID, COVID-19 status, age in years and sex.

One collaborating source in Seattle enrolled patients while the patients were actively infected and followed the patients over time throughout the course of disease. Each collaborating institution followed its own protocols to collect whole blood in K2EDTA tubes. For TCRbeta analysis, collaborator samples were shipped as frozen whole blood, as isolated PBMCs, or as DNA extracted from either sample type. TCRbeta CDR3 regions were amplified from genomic DNA using the immunoSEQ Assay, a bias-controlled multiplex PCR. Regarding the original processing steps: Within the assay, amplification of reference gene primers was used to estimate how many nucleated cells each sample contained. To quantify the absolute abundance of each unique TCRbeta CDR3 rearrangement, sequence reads were collapsed and filtered. Productive Simpson clonality was computed per sample as the square root of Simpson's diversity index over productive rearrangements. Imported from immuneACCESS, the table was reduced by TCRdb to in-frame sequences with V and J called. These copies leave out some clones; in studies compared against another copy, an unresolved V gene accounts for under half, and the cause of the remainder is not known. V, J and clone size were drawn from that table, and D and trimming were deduced from the DNA. This sample gives about 63,000 clones in total; about 81% of them show up just once. About 30% of the sample goes to the ten largest clones.

Overall results and qualifications from the work: How much clinical and demographic metadata was included differed by source and by participant, and the metadata was provided uncurated.

Sequencing used peripheral blood. This clonotype originated in a man aged 55 to 70 with COVID-19, enrolled during active disease.

The DNA reads TGTGCCTGGGGGACAGGGGGCACACGTAAAGAGACCCAGTACTTC. This gives the protein CAWGTGGTRKETQYF. The V and J genes are TRBV30 and TRBJ2-5; TRBD1 fits 12 bases in the junction. The germline V gene (reference sequence) supplies CDR1 GTSNPN and CDR2 SVGIG. The CDR3 measures 15 amino acids from cysteine to phenylalanine. Left in the record is the CDR3 DNA by itself, 45 bases read in frame from the first base. The V end gives up 5 bases and the J end 3 bases, leaving 7 bases in the junction not matched to a gene.